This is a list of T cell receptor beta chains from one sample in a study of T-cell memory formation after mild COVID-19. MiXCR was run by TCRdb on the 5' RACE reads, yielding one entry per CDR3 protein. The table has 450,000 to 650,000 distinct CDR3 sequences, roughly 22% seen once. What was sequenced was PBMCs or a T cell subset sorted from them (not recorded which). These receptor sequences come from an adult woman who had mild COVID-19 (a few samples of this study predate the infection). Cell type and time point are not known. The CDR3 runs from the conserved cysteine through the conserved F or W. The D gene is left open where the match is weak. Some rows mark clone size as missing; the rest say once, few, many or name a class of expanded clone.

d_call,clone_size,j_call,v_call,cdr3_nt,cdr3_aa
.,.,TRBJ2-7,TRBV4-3,TGCGCCAGCAGCCAAGATTTGGCCCCGGGGCCCATCGACGAGCAGTACTTC,CASSQDLAPGPIDEQYF
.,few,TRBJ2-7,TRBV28,TGTGCCAGCAACTCCTGGGCAGAACCTAGCTCCTACGAGCAGTACTTC,CASNSWAEPSSYEQYF
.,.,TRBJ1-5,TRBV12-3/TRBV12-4,TGTGCCAGCAGCCCCTCTAGGCGAAGCAATCAGCCCCAGCATTTT,CASSPSRRSNQPQHF
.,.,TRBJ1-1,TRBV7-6,TGTGCGGTAGGAGCACAGAACACTGAAGCTTTCTTT,CAVGAQNTEAFF
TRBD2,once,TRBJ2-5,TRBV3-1,TGTGCCAGCAGCCAAGGGGAGGGGCGGCCCCAAGAGACCCAGTACTTC,CASSQGEGRPQETQYF
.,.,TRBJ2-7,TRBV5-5,TGTGCCAGCACTCTGAACCCGCGGGCCGACAACTCCTACGAGCAGTACTTC,CASTLNPRADNSYEQYF
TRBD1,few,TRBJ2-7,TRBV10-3,TGTGCCATCAGTGAGCCTGGACAGGGTGGATCCTACGAGCAGTACTTC,CAISEPGQGGSYEQYF
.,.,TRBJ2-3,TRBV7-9,TGTGCCAGCAGCTCCGGAGCACCGGGCACAGATACGCAGTATTTT,CASSSGAPGTDTQYF
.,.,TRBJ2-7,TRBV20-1,TGCAGTGCTAGAGAGAGTACGTACGAGCAGTACTTC,CSARESTYEQYF
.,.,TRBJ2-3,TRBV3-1,TGTGCCAGCAGCCACCGGACAGCAGTAAGCACAGATACGCAGTATTTT,CASSHRTAVSTDTQYF
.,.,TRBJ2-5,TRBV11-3,TGTGCCAGCAGCTCCCCATCCGGGGAGACCCAGTACTTC,CASSSPSGETQYF
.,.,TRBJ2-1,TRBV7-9,TGTGCCAGCAGCTTAGCGGGGATATCCTACAATGAGCAGTTCTTC,CASSLAGISYNEQFF
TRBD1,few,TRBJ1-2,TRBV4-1,TGCGCCAGCAGCCAAGATTCCGGGACAGGGGCCTATGGCTACACCTTC,CASSQDSGTGAYGYTF
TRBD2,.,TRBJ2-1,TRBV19,TGTGCCTGCCGACTCCGGGAGGGCCGCTACAATGAGCAGTTCTTC,CACRLREGRYNEQFF
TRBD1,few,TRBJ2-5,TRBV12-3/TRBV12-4,TGTGCCAGCAGTAGGGACAGGGGGTATGAGACCCAGTACTTC,CASSRDRGYETQYF
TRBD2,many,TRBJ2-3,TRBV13,TGTGCCAGCAGCCTTAGCGGGGGAGGATCAGATACGCAGTATTTT,CASSLSGGGSDTQYF
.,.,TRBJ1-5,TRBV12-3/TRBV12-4,TGTGCCAGCAGTTTCTCGGGGGGAGACAATCAGCCCCAGCATTTT,CASSFSGGDNQPQHF
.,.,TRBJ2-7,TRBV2,TGTGCCAGCAGCGCGATCAGCGTGCAGTTTTACGAGCAGTACTTC,CASSAISVQFYEQYF
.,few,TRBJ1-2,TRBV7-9,TGTGCCAGCAGCGAATTCGGCGGCTACACCTTC,CASSEFGGYTF
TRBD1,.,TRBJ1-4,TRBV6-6,TGTGCCAGCAGTATACAGGGGACCGCAACTAATGAAAAACTGTTTTTT,CASSIQGTATNEKLFF
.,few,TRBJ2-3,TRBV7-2,TGTGCCAGCAGCGCACAGACGAGCACAGATACGCAGTATTTT,CASSAQTSTDTQYF
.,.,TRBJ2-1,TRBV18,TGTGCCAGCTCACCTCTCGGGTCCGGTAGGGCCAATGAGCAGTTCTTC,CASSPLGSGRANEQFF
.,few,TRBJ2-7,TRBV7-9,TGTGCCAGCACCCCTGCGGGGCTGGCGGAAGAGCAGTACTTC,CASTPAGLAEEQYF
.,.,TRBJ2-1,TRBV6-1,TGTGCCAGCAGTGTGACTCCCCGGGACTACAATGAGCAGTTCTTC,CASSVTPRDYNEQFF
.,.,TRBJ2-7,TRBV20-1,TGCAGTGCTTTATCCGGGCCGACCTACGAGCAGTACTTC,CSALSGPTYEQYF
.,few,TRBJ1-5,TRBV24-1,TGTGCCACCAGCTTGACAGGAAATCAGCCCCAGCATTTT,CATSLTGNQPQHF
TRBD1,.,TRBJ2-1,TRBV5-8,TGTGCCAGCAGCTTGGTTCCGGGACAGGGAAACCATGAGCAGTTCTTC,CASSLVPGQGNHEQFF
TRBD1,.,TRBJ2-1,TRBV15,TGTGCCACCAGCAGCACCGGGACAGCCTACAATGAGCAGTTCTTC,CATSSTGTAYNEQFF
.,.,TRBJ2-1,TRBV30,TGTGCCTGGAGTGTAGGTTCAGGATTCAATGAGCAGTTCTTC,CAWSVGSGFNEQFF
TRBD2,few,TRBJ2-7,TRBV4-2,TGTGCCAGCAGCCAAGATGGGGGGGGACTAGCCTACGAGCAGTACTTC,CASSQDGGGLAYEQYF
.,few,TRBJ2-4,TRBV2,TGTGCCAGCAGTGAGATACGTGGAAGGGCCAAAAACATTCAGTACTTC,CASSEIRGRAKNIQYF
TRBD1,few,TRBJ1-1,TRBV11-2,TGTGCCAGCAGCTACTACGGACAGGGGTACACTGAAGCTTTCTTT,CASSYYGQGYTEAFF
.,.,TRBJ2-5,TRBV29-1,TGCAGCGTTGATCCAGCCCAAGAGACCCAGTACTTC,CSVDPAQETQYF
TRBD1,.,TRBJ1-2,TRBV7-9,TGTGCCAGCAGTCTGGGACAGGGGGCGACCTATGGCTACACCTTC,CASSLGQGATYGYTF
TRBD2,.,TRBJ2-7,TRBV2,TGTGCCAGCAGTCCCACTAGCGGGGTAGGCAGCTCCTACGAGCAGTACTTC,CASSPTSGVGSSYEQYF
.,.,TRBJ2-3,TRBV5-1,TGCGCCAGCAGCTCCACCGCAGGGATAATGGGAACAGATACGCAGTATTTT,CASSSTAGIMGTDTQYF
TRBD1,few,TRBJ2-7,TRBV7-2,TGTGCCAGCAGCTACCGGACAGGGACGAGGCACGAGCAGTACTTC,CASSYRTGTRHEQYF